Listed below are T cell receptor beta chains from one sample, sequenced in a study of blood T cell repertoires in COVID-19. Clones were read by immunoSEQ multiplex PCR, and TCRdb kept only the in-frame ones, dropping some. Of about 110,000 clones in the sample, about 84% were seen once. The sequenced sample consisted of peripheral blood. The origin of the receptors is a woman aged 60-70 years with acute or convalescent COVID-19. Each CDR3 is given with its conserved first and last residue.

v_gene | CDR3aa
TRBV5-8 | CASSVQTGSYGGYGYTF
TRBV7-6 | CASSLSPQETQYF
TRBV7-9 | CASSYSGASYNEQFF
TRBV5-4 | CASSFGQATYEQYF
TRBV15 | CATSRDLGQVLPGNTIYF
TRBV6-5 | CASSRGTEAFF
TRBV4-1 | CASSLHREMNTEAFF
TRBV5-1 | CASRNPQGANEKLFF
TRBV5-8 | CASSYGGPIVAYEQYF
TRBV24-1 | CATSDLSRNEQFF
TRBV2 | CASKPGQGIGYNSPLHF